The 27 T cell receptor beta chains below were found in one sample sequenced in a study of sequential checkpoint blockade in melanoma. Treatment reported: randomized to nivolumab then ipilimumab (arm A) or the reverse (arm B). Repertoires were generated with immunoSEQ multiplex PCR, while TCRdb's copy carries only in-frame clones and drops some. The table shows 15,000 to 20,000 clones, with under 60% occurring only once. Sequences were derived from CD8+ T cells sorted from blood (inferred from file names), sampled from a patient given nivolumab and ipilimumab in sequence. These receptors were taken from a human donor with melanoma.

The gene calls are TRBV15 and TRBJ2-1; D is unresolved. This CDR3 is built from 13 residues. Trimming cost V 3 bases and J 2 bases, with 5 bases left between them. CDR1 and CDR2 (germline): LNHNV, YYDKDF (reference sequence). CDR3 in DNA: TGTGCCACCAGCAGGACAACCTACAATGAGCAGTTCTTC. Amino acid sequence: CATSRTTYNEQFF.

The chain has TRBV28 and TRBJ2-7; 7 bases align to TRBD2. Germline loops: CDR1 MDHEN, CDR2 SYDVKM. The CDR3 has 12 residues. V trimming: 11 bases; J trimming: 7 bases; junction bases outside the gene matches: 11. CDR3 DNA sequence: TGTGCCCTCCTGGGGGGGTCGGGGGAGCAGTACTTC. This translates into CALLGGSGEQYF.

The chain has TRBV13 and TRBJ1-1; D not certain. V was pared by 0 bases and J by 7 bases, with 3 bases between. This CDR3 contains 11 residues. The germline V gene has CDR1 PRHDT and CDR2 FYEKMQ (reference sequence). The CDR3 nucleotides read TGTGCCAGCAGCTTAGGCAGTGAAGCTTTCTTT. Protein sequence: CASSLGSEAFF.

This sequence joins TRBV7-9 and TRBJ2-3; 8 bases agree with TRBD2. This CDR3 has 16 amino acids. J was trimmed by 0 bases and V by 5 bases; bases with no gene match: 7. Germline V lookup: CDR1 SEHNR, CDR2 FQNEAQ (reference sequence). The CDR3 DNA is TGTGCCAGCAGCCCTACAGCGGGGGTGAGCACAGATACGCAGTATTTT. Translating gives CASSPTAGVSTDTQYF. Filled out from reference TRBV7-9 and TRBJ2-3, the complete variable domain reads DTGVSQNPRHKITKRGQNVTFRCDPISEHNRLYWYRQTLGQGPEFLTYFQNEAQLEKSRLLSDRFSAERPKGSFSTLEIQRTEQGDSAMYLCASSPTAGVSTDTQYFGPGTRLTVL.

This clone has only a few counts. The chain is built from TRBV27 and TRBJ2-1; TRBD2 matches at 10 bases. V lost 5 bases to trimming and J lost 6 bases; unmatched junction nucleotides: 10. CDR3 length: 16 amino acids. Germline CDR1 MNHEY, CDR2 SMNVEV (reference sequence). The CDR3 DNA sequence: TGTGCCAGCAGTCTTATAGCGGGGGGCGGGGGCAATGAGCAGTTCTTC. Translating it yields CASSLIAGGGGNEQFF.

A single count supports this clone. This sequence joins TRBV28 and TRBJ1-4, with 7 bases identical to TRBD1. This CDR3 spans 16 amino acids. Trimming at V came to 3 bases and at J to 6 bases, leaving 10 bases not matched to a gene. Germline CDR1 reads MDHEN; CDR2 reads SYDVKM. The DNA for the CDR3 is TGTGCCAGCAGTTTCTCCCCCCGGGACAGCGATGAAAAACTGTTTTTT. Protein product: CASSFSPRDSDEKLFF.

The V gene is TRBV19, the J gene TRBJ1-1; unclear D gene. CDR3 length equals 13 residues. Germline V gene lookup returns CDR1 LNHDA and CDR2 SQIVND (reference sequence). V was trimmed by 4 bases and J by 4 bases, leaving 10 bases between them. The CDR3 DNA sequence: TGTGCCAGTAGTACGGGTATCGGCACTGAAGCTTTCTTT. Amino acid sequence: CASSTGIGTEAFF.

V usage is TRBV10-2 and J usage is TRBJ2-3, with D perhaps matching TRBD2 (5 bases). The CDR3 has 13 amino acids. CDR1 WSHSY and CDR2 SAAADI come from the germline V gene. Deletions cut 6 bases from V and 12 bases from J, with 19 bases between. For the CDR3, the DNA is TGCGCCAGCAGCCGCCCGGAAGAGGGAATCCAGTATTTT. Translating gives CASSRPEEGIQYF.

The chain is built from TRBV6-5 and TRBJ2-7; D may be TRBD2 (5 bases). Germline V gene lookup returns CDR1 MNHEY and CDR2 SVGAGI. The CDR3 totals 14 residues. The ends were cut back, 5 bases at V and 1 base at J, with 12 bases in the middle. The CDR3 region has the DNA TGTGCCAGCAGTGAAGGACTGTTTTCCTACGAGCAGTACTTC. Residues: CASSEGLFSYEQYF.

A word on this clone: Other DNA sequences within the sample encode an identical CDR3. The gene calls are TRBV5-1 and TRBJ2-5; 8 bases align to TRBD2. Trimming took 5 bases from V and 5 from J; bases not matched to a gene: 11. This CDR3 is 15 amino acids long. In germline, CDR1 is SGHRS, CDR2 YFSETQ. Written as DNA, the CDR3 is TGCGCCAGCAGGTCATCCGGGGGGGCCCTGGAGACCCAGTACTTC. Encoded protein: CASRSSGGALETQYF.

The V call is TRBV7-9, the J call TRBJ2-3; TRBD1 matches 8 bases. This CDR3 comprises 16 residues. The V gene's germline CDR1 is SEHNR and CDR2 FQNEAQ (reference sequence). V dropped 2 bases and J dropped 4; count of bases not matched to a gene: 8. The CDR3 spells CASSLMAGGAADTQYF. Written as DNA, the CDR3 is TGTGCCAGCAGCTTAATGGCAGGGGGCGCCGCAGATACGCAGTATTTT.

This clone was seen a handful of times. CDR3 DNA sequence: TGTGCCAGCAGTGACTACCTGAGCTCCTACAATGAGCAGTTCTTC. This codes for CASSDYLSSYNEQFF. V and J are TRBV2 and TRBJ2-1; D not certain. CDR1 and CDR2 (germline): SNHLY, FYNNEI. The CDR3 spans 15 residues. V was shortened by 3 bases and J by 0 bases, with 9 bases between the two germline ends.

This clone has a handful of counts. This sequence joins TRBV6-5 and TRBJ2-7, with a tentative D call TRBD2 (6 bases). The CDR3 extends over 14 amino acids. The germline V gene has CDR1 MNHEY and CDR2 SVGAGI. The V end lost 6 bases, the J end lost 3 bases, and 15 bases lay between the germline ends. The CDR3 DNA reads TGTGCCAGCAGATCAACTAGCAGCAACTACGAGCAGTACTTC. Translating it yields CASRSTSSNYEQYF.

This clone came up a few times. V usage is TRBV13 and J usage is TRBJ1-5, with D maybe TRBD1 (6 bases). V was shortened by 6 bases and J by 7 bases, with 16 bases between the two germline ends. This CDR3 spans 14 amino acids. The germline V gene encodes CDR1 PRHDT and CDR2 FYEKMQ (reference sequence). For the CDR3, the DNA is TGTGCCAGCAGTGAAGGGGGGGCCTGGCAGCCCCAGCATTTT. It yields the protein CASSEGGAWQPQHF.

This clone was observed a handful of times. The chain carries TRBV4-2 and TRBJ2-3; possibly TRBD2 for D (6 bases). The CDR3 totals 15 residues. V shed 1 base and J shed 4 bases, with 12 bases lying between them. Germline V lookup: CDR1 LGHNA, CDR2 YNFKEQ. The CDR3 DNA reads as TGTGCCAGCAGCCAAGCGGGGGAGTCGGCAGATACGCAGTATTTT. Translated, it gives CASSQAGESADTQYF.

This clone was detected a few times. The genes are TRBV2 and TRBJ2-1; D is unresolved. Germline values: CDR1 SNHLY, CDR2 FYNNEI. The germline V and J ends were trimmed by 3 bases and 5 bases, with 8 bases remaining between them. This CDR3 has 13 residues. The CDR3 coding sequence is TGTGCCAGCAGTGACGAGATGGACAATGAGCAGTTCTTC. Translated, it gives CASSDEMDNEQFF.

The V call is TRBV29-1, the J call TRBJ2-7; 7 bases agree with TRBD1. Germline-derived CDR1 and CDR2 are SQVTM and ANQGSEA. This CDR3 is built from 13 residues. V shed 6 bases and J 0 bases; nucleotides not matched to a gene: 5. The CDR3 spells CSVSQGSSYEQYF. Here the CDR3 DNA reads TGCAGCGTGTCACAGGGGAGCTCCTACGAGCAGTACTTC.

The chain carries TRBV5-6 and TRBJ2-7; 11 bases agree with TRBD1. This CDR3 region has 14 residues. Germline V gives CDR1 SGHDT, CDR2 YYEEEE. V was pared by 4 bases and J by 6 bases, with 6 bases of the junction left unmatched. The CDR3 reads CASSTGTGGSEQYF. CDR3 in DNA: TGTGCCAGCAGCACCGGGACAGGGGGGAGCGAGCAGTACTTC.

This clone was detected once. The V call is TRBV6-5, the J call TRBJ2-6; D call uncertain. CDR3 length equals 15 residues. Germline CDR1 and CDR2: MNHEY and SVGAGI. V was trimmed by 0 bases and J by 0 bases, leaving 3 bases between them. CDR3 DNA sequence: TGTGCCAGCAGTTACTCACTCTCTGGGGCCAACGTCCTGACTTTC. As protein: CASSYSLSGANVLTF.

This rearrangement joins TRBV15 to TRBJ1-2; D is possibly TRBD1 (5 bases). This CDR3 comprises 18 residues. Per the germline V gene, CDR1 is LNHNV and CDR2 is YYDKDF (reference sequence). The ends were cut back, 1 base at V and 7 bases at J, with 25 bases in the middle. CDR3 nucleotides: TGTGCCACCAGCAGAGGAAAACAGGCCCTCAGCAATCATTGTGGCTACACCTTC. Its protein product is CATSRGKQALSNHCGYTF.

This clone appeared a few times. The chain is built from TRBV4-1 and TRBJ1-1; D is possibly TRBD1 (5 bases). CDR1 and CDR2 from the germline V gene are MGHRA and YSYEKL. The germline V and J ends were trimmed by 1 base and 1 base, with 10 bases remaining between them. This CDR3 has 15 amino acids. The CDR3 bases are TGCGCCAGCAGCCAAGTATGGGGGGGGAACACTGAAGCTTTCTTT. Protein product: CASSQVWGGNTEAFF.

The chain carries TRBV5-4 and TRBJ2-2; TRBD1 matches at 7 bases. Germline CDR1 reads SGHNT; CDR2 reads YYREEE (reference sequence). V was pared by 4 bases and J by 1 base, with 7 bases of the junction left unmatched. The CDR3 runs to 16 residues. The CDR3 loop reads CASSETGTENTGELFF. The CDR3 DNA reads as TGTGCCAGCAGCGAAACCGGGACAGAGAACACCGGGGAGCTGTTTTTT.

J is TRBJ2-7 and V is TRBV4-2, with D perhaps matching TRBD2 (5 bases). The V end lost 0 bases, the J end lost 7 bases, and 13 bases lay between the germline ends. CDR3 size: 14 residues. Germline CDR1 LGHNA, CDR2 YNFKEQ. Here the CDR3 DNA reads TGTGCCAGCAGCCAAGAGAGTTACGGGGTTGAGCAGTACTTC. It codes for CASSQESYGVEQYF.

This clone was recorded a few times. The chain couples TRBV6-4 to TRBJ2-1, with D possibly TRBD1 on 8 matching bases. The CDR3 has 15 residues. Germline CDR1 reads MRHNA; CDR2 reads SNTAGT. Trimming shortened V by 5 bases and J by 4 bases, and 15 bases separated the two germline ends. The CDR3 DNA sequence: TGTGCCAGCAGTTACGGGAGGACAGGGTACAATGAGCAGTTCTTC. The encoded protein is CASSYGRTGYNEQFF.

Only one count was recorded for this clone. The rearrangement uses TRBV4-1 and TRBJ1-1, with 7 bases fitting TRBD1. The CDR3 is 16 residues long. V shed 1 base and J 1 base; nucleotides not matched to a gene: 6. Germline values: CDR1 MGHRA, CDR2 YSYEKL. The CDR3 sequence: CASSQVVWTGNTEAFF. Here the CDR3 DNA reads TGCGCCAGCAGCCAAGTCGTGTGGACAGGGAACACTGAAGCTTTCTTT.

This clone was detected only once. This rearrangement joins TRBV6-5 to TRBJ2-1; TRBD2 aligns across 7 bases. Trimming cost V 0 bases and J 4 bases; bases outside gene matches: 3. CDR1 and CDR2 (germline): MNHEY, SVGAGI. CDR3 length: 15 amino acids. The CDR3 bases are TGTGCCAGCAGTTACTCCACTAGCGTGTACAATGAGCAGTTCTTC. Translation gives CASSYSTSVYNEQFF.

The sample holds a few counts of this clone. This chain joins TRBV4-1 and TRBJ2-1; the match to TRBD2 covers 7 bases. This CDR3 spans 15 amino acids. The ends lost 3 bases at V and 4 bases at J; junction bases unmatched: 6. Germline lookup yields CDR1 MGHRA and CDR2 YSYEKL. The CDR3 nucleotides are TGCGCCAGCAGCCAGGATCTCGGGGGGTACAATGAGCAGTTCTTC. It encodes CASSQDLGGYNEQFF.